Listed below are T cell receptor beta chains from one sample, sequenced in a study of blood T cell repertoires in COVID-19. Libraries were prepared by immunoSEQ multiplex PCR; TCRdb keeps only in-frame clonotypes and omits some of them. The repertoire holds about 80,000 clones, around four fifths seen once, with roughly 18% in the top ten. Sequenced: peripheral blood. These receptors all stem from a man older than 75 with active or convalescent COVID-19. CDR3s include the opening cysteine and the closing phenylalanine or tryptophan. Each record gives: D gene, V gene, clone size, J gene, CDR3 DNA, CDR3 protein. A D gene is named only where the DNA matches it firmly. Clone size appears in some rows only: once, few, many, or a class for an expanded clone.

>NA|TRBV5-1|NA|TRBJ1-4
TGCGCCAGCAGCCCGCAACCATCAGGGGATGGTGAAAAACTGTTTTTT
CASSPQPSGDGEKLFF
>NA|TRBV18|NA|TRBJ1-1
TGTGCCAGCTCACCGAGGGCACAGAACACTGAAGCTTTCTTT
CASSPRAQNTEAFF
>NA|TRBV10-1|NA|TRBJ2-2
TGCGCCAGCAGAACAGGGTTGGCCGGGGAGCTGTTTTTT
CASRTGLAGELFF
>NA|TRBV12-3/TRBV12-4|NA|TRBJ1-6
TGTGCCAGCAGCCTCTTCGGGTCACCCCTCCACTTT
CASSLFGSPLHF
>NA|TRBV5-1|NA|TRBJ1-2
TGCGCCAGCAGCGTGGGACTTCCGAACCTCTACACCTTC
CASSVGLPNLYTF
>TRBD1|TRBV24-1|NA|TRBJ1-1
TGTGCCACCAGTGATGGTCCCAGGACAGGAAACACTGAAGCTTTCTTT
CATSDGPRTGNTEAFF
>NA|TRBV5-4|once|TRBJ2-3
TGTGCCAGCAGCTTGGACGGGCCCAGGGGAGATACGCAGTATTTT
CASSLDGPRGDTQYF
>NA|TRBV3-1/TRBV3-2|NA|TRBJ1-4
TGTGCCAGCAGCCAGCCTGCAGGGAGGACTAATGAAAAACTGTTTTTT
CASSQPAGRTNEKLFF
>TRBD2|TRBV2|NA|TRBJ2-5
TGTGCCAGCGAGAGGACTAGCATTCCCCAAGAGACCCAGTACTTC
CASERTSIPQETQYF
>TRBD1|TRBV9|NA|TRBJ1-1
TGTGCCAGCAGCCTACAGGGACAGGGGACAGCTTTCTTT
CASSLQGQGTAFF
>TRBD1|TRBV18|NA|TRBJ2-1
TGTGCCAGCTCACCCCTTGGGGACAGGGCCGACAATGAGCAGTTCTTC
CASSPLGDRADNEQFF
>TRBD2|TRBV5-1|few|TRBJ2-1
TGCGCCAGCAGCTTCGCCGGACTAGCGGGTGGCAATGAGCAGTTCTTC
CASSFAGLAGGNEQFF
>TRBD2|TRBV5-5|NA|TRBJ2-1
TGTGCCAGCAGCTTTTCAGGGGGACTAGCGGGCGGAACCCAGTTCTTC
CASSFSGGLAGGTQFF
>NA|TRBV5-1|NA|TRBJ1-4
TGCGCCAGCAGCTACCGGGAGAATGAAAAACTGTTTTTT
CASSYRENEKLFF
>TRBD2|TRBV5-1|NA|TRBJ2-1
TGCGCCAGCAACCCAGCGGGGGGATACAATGAGCAGTTCTTC
CASNPAGGYNEQFF
>TRBD2|TRBV24-1|NA|TRBJ2-1
TGTGCCACCAGTGAACCCGGGACTAGGAGCTTTGATGAGCAGTTCTTC
CATSEPGTRSFDEQFF
>NA|TRBV10-2|NA|TRBJ1-6
TGCGCCAGCAGTGATTTTCTAGGGGTAGACTCACCCCTCCACTTT
CASSDFLGVDSPLHF
>TRBD1|TRBV19|NA|TRBJ1-1
TGTGCCAGTATTCCGGAGGGACAGGGGGCCCCCTTGGTAGCTTTCTTT
CASIPEGQGAPLVAFF
>NA|TRBV11-3|many|TRBJ2-1
TGTGCCAGCAGCCCCGGAGGTCGATCGGGAAATGAGCAGTTCTTC
CASSPGGRSGNEQFF
>NA|TRBV6-1|once|TRBJ2-1
TGTACCAGCAGTCCGGACTCGTACAATGAGCAGTTCTTC
CTSSPDSYNEQFF
>NA|TRBV2|NA|TRBJ1-2
TGTGCCAGCAGTGTGAACAGGGAGCGCTACACCTTC
CASSVNRERYTF
>TRBD1|TRBV7-8|NA|TRBJ2-3
TGTGCCAGCAGCGGCCGGGACAGGTTCATTTCAGATACGCAGTATTTT
CASSGRDRFISDTQYF
>NA|TRBV11-2|NA|TRBJ1-6
TGTGCCAGCAGCTTACGGGGGGCATTGAATTCACCCCTCCACTTT
CASSLRGALNSPLHF
>NA|TRBV28|NA|TRBJ1-6
TGTGCCAGCAGTTTATTGGTAGGCGGCTCCTATAATTCACCCCTCCACTTT
CASSLLVGGSYNSPLHF
>NA|TRBV4-2|NA|TRBJ2-1
TGTGCCAGCAGCCTTATCAGGGTACTCTACAATGAGCAGTTCTTC
CASSLIRVLYNEQFF
>NA|TRBV5-4|once|TRBJ2-3
TGTGCCAGCAGCTTGGGAGGAGGACGCCGCACAGATACGCAGTATTTT
CASSLGGGRRTDTQYF
>NA|TRBV7-3|NA|TRBJ1-6
TGTGCCAGCAGCCGTCAGGGGACCTCCAATTCACCCCTCCACTTT
CASSRQGTSNSPLHF
>TRBD2|TRBV5-1|NA|TRBJ2-2
TGCGCCAGCAGCCTAGCGGAAACCAGGACCGGGGAGCTGTTTTTT
CASSLAETRTGELFF
>TRBD2|TRBV2|NA|TRBJ2-1
TGTGCCAGCAGTGACGGCGGGAGGCGGAATGAGCAGTTCTTC
CASSDGGRRNEQFF
>TRBD1|TRBV5-1|few|TRBJ2-5
TGCGCCAGCAGCTCAGGACAGGGTAGTTGGGAGACCCAGTACTTC
CASSSGQGSWETQYF
>TRBD2|TRBV11-2|NA|TRBJ2-1
TGTGCCAGCAGTCTATCGAGCGGGGGGGCTTTTGAGCAGTTCTTC
CASSLSSGGAFEQFF
>TRBD2|TRBV20-1|NA|TRBJ2-5
TGCAGTGCTAGTCTATCTGGGGGAGGGGAGACCCAGTACTTC
CSASLSGGGETQYF
>TRBD1|TRBV28|many|TRBJ1-1
TGTGCCAGCAGTTCTTCCGGGACAGGGTTTACTGAAGCTTTCTTT
CASSSSGTGFTEAFF
>NA|TRBV4-1|NA|TRBJ2-5
TGCGCCAGCAGCCATGGCGGGGGCGGGGTTAGGGAGACCCAGTACTTC
CASSHGGGGVRETQYF
>TRBD2|TRBV9|NA|TRBJ2-2
TGTGCCAGCAGCGTAACGCGGGAGGGCCGTGCGAACACCGGGGAGCTGTTTTTT
CASSVTREGRANTGELFF
>TRBD1|TRBV2|NA|TRBJ1-1
TGTGCCAGCAGGTACAGGGGAGGCACTGAAGCTTTCTTT
CASRYRGGTEAFF
>NA|TRBV12-3/TRBV12-4|NA|TRBJ2-1
TGTGCCAGCACCCTGGAGGGAGGCGAGCAGTTCTTC
CASTLEGGEQFF
>NA|TRBV28|NA|TRBJ1-2
TGTGCCAGCAGTTTACCTGGGGGCCCCAACTATGGCTACACCTTC
CASSLPGGPNYGYTF
>NA|TRBV29-1|NA|TRBJ1-2
TGCAGCGTTGAAGATCGCGGCAGTACGGGGGGCTACACCTTC
CSVEDRGSTGGYTF
>NA|TRBV2|once|TRBJ2-5
TGTGCCTCGGCGCAGGGTAACCAAGAGACCCAGTACTTC
CASAQGNQETQYF
>TRBD2|TRBV11-2|NA|TRBJ2-1
TGTGCCAGCAGCTTAGGGTACGGGGGGGTTTACAATGAGCAGTTCTTC
CASSLGYGGVYNEQFF
>TRBD2|TRBV3-1/TRBV3-2|NA|TRBJ2-1
TGTGCCAGCAGCCAAGCAAGGGCTAGCGGGAGTCATGAGCAGTTCTTC
CASSQARASGSHEQFF
>TRBD1|TRBV5-1|NA|TRBJ1-1
TGCGCCAGCAGCACAGGGGGGCCGAACACTGAAGCTTTCTTT
CASSTGGPNTEAFF
>TRBD1|TRBV14|once|TRBJ1-1
TGTGCCAGCAGCCAAGCCGGCCCACGGACAGGGCGAACTGAAGCTTTCTTT
CASSQAGPRTGRTEAFF
>NA|TRBV5-6|few|TRBJ1-2
TGTGCCAGCAGAGCGACCGGGACAAACTATGGCTACACCTTC
CASRATGTNYGYTF
>NA|TRBV28|NA|TRBJ2-3
TGTGCCAGCAGTCGGACATACACAGATACGCAGTATTTT
CASSRTYTDTQYF
>TRBD2|TRBV3-1/TRBV3-2|NA|TRBJ2-3
TGTGCCAGCAGCCGTGGAACGGGGGGGTATACAAGCACAGATACGCAGTATTTT
CASSRGTGGYTSTDTQYF
>NA|TRBV18|NA|TRBJ2-1
TGTGCCAGCTCACCAGAGCGGCCAAGCTCCTACAATGAGCAGTTCTTC
CASSPERPSSYNEQFF